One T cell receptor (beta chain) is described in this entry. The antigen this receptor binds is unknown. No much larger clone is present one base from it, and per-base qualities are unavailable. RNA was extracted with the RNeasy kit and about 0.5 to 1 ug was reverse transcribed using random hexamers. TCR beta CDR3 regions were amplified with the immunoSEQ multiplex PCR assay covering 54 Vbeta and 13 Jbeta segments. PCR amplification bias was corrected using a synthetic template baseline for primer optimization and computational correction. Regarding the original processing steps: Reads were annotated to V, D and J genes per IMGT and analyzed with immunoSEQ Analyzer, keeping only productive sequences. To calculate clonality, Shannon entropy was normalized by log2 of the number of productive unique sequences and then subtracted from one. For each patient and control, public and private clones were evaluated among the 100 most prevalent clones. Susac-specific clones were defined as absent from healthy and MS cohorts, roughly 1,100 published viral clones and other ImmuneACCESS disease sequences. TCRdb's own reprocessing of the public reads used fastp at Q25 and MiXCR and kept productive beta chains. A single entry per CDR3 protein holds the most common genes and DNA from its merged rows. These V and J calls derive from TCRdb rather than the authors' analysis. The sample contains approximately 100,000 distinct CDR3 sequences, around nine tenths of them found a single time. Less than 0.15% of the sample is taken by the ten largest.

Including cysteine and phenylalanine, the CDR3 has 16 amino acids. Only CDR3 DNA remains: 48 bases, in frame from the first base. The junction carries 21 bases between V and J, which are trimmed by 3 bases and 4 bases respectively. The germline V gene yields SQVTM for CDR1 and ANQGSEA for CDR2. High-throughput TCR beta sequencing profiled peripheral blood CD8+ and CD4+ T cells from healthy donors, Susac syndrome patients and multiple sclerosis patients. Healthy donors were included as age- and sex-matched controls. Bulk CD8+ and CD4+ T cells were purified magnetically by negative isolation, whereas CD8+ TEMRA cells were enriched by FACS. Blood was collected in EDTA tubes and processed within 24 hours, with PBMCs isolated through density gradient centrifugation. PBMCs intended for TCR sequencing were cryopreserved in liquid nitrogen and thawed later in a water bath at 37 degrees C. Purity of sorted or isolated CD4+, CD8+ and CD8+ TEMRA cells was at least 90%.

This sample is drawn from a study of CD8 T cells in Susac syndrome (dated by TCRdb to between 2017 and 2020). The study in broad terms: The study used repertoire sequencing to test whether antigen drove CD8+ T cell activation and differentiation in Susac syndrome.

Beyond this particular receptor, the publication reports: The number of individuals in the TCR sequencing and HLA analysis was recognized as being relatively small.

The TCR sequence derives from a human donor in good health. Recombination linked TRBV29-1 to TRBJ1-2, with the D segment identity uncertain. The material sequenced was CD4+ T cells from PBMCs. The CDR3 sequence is CSVDDPRTQDRYGYTF. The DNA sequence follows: TGCAGCGTTGATGATCCCCGGACTCAAGACCGCTATGGCTACACCTTC.